This T cell receptor (beta chain) was obtained from a study of blood T cell repertoires in COVID-19. On the study more broadly: Whether acute or convalescent, the COVID-19 samples came from the United States, Italy and Spain. Sources were T cells, B-cell-depleted T cells, or PBMCs; the material itself was cDNA or gDNA.

In the original analysis: From reference gene primer amplification, estimates of nucleated cell counts were derived. TCRdb's table, derived via immunoSEQ multiplex PCR, lists solely in-frame clones and lacks some. That table gives V, J and clone size, and the DNA gave D and trimming. The top ten clones hold roughly 20% of a sample with around 75,000 clones, around nine tenths of them seen once. The TCR sequence derives from a human donor in a cohort sampled during active COVID-19. The specimen was peripheral blood.

The CDR3 loop is CASSFVDTQYF. CDR3 DNA sequence: TGTGCCAGCAGCTTCGTAGATACGCAGTATTTT. The rearrangement uses TRBV11-2 and TRBJ2-3; D is ambiguous. The CDR3 spans 11 residues. The germline V and J ends were trimmed by 3 bases and 5 bases, with 3 bases remaining between them. The V gene's germline CDR1 is SGHAT and CDR2 FQNNGV.